The TCR beta chain under discussion was sequenced for a study of shared clonotypes between healthy human individuals. General observations from the study: Generation probabilities of non-shared clonotypes were lower (relative to those shared by all four donors).

For this clone: As yet, its antigen is unknown.

Using immunoSEQ multiplex PCR, the repertoire was profiled, and TCRdb retains in-frame clones only, with some absent. Of approximately 1.1 million clones listed, more than 75% are singletons. The V end lost 1 base, the J end lost 9 bases, and 9 bases lay between the germline ends. The CDR3 is 12 residues long. CDR1 and CDR2 (germline): SEHNR, FQNEAQ (reference sequence). The sequencing input was memory CD4+ T cells from PBMCs. Subset: CD45RA-negative fraction. This receptor was obtained from a man aged 18-30 years in good health. Some clones in this sample may be carry-over from other donors' samples. The chain employs TRBV7-9 and TRBJ1-1, with no clear D. The CDR3 here is CASSLGGSQAFF. The CDR3 nucleotides read TGTGCCAGCAGCTTAGGCGGCAGTCAAGCTTTCTTT.